The 20 T cell receptor beta chains listed next were all sequenced from one sample in a study of T cell repertoires in cytomegalovirus infection. Their cognate antigens are unknown. TCRdb re-called the reads through MiXCR, storing one row per CDR3 protein. The sample carries roughly 80,000 distinct CDR3 sequences, roughly 25% recorded once. Sample: CD8+ T cells from cultured PBMCs, taken from culture after CMV antigen stimulation. These receptors originate from a human donor in good health (CMV status not recorded). Some clones in this sample may be carry-over from other donors' samples.

The chain uses TRBV5-1 and TRBJ2-7; D perhaps matches TRBD1 (6 bases). CDR1 SGHRS and CDR2 YFSETQ come from the germline V gene. This CDR3 has 15 amino acids. Trimming removed 1 base at V and 5 bases at J, with 16 bases between. CDR3 in DNA: TGCGCCAGCAGCTTGAAGAGTGGGGCAGGGGACGAGCAGTACTTC. Translation gives CASSLKSGAGDEQYF.

This rearrangement joins TRBV30 to TRBJ2-1, with D unclear. The ends were cut back, 5 bases at V and 4 bases at J, with 6 bases in the middle. Germline values: CDR1 GTSNPN, CDR2 SVGIG (reference sequence). The CDR3 consists of 11 residues. The CDR3 DNA reads TGTGCCTGGTTACATTACAATGAGCAGTTCTTC. It encodes CAWLHYNEQFF.

The CDR3 nucleotides are TGTGCCAGCAAAGACAGGGTCTCCTACGAGCAGTACTTC. Amino acids: CASKDRVSYEQYF. The J gene is TRBJ2-7, the V gene TRBV6-6; 7 bases are a match to TRBD1. V gave up 7 bases and J gave up 0 bases; unmatched junction bases: 3. The CDR3 runs 13 residues. Germline V gives CDR1 MNHNY, CDR2 SVGAGI (reference sequence).

In its sample, this clonotype was seen a few times. This chain uses TRBV28 with TRBJ1-4; no definite D call. V lost 2 bases and J 7 bases, leaving 11 bases between the germline ends. The CDR3 contains 14 residues. The germline V gene has CDR1 MDHEN and CDR2 SYDVKM. CDR3 region: CASSLRRIGEKLFF. The CDR3 DNA reads as TGTGCCAGCAGTTTACGGAGGATCGGTGAAAAACTGTTTTTT.

V is TRBV12-3 or TRBV12-4 and J is TRBJ1-4; D remains unclear. There are 13 residues in the CDR3. V was shortened by 10 bases and J by 0 bases, with 9 bases between the two germline ends. CDR3 sequence reads: CAINGATNEKLFF. CDR3 DNA sequence: TGTGCCATCAACGGGGCAACTAATGAAAAACTGTTTTTT.

This clonotype has ten or more counts. The chain couples TRBV5-8 to TRBJ2-7; D not resolved. The CDR3 loop spans 12 amino acids. The germline V and J ends were trimmed by 3 bases and 4 bases, with 8 bases remaining between them. Per germline, CDR1 SGHTS and CDR2 YDEGEE. The CDR3 bases are TGTGCCAGCAGCTATAGCTCGTACGAGCAGTACTTC. Translation: CASSYSSYEQYF. The full variable domain, in which reference TRBV5-8 and TRBJ2-7 provide the parts outside the CDR3, is EAGVTQSPTHLIKTRGQQATLRCSPISGHTSVYWYQQALGLGLQFLLWYDEGEERNRGNFPPRFSGRQFPNYSSELNVNALELEDSALYLCASSYSSYEQYFGPGTRLTVT.

This chain joins TRBV2 and TRBJ2-1, with D unclear. The CDR3 extends over 15 amino acids. The V gene's germline CDR1 is SNHLY and CDR2 FYNNEI. Trimming cost V 4 bases and J 1 base, with 11 bases left between them. The chain's CDR3 is CASSGTDRSYNEQFF. DNA of the CDR3: TGTGCCAGCAGTGGTACGGATCGGTCCTACAATGAGCAGTTCTTC. The entire variable domain, with the rest obtained from reference TRBV2 and TRBJ2-1, is as follows: EPEVTQTPSHQVTQMGQEVILRCVPISNHLYFYWYRQILGQKVEFLVSFYNNEISEKSEIFDDQFSVERPDGSNFTLKIRSTKLEDSAMYFCASSGTDRSYNEQFFGPGTRLTVL.

This chain joins TRBV28 and TRBJ1-2; D gene uncertain. The CDR3 extends over 12 amino acids. The germline gives CDR1 MDHEN, CDR2 SYDVKM. The germline V and J ends were trimmed by 2 bases and 1 base, with 2 bases remaining between them. Here the CDR3 reads CASSLNNYGYTF. CDR3 coding DNA: TGTGCCAGCAGTTTAAATAACTATGGCTACACCTTC.

This clonotype came up a few times. The rearrangement links TRBV7-9 to TRBJ2-1; D not certain. The ends were cut back, 4 bases at V and 1 base at J, with 11 bases in the middle. The length of the CDR3 is 15 residues. The germline V gene has CDR1 SEHNR and CDR2 FQNEAQ (reference sequence). In nucleotides, the CDR3 is TGTGCCAGCAGCTCATTAGACACTTCCTACAATGAGCAGTTCTTC. Translating gives CASSSLDTSYNEQFF.

Worth noting for this clonotype: It may be a read error: a sequence one base away is much more abundant. The chain uses TRBV4-2 and TRBJ2-2; D gene ambiguous. Trimming stripped 6 bases from V and 4 bases from J, with 6 bases between. CDR3 size: 12 residues. Germline CDR1 is LGHNA and CDR2 is YNFKEQ. CDR3 bases: TGTGCCAGCAGGGGGTCCACCGGGGAGCTGTTTTTT. It yields the protein CASRGSTGELFF.

V and J are TRBV6-1 and TRBJ2-1; D gene ambiguous. Trimming left V 10 bases short and J 4 bases short, with 8 bases between. Germline CDR1 reads MNHNS; CDR2 reads SASEGT. The CDR3 extends over 11 amino acids. The CDR3 loop reads CAIDSYNEQFF. The DNA of the CDR3 is TGTGCCATTGACTCTTACAATGAGCAGTTCTTC.

This clonotype was observed many times. The J gene is TRBJ2-3, the V gene TRBV12-3 or TRBV12-4, with 9 bases that match TRBD1. V lost 7 bases to trimming and J lost 5 bases; unmatched junction nucleotides: 10. The CDR3 consists of 15 residues. In nucleotides, the CDR3 is TGTGCCAGCATCTCGACAGGGGGAATAGGAGATACGCAGTATTTT. The encoded protein is CASISTGGIGDTQYF.

The rearrangement joins TRBV9 to TRBJ2-1; 8 nucleotides agree with TRBD2. The V and J ends lost 3 bases and 6 bases, in that order; junction bases with no gene match: 8. The germline CDR1 and CDR2 sequences are SGDLS and YYNGEE. The CDR3 is 15 amino acids. The CDR3 region is CASSGDSGACNEQFF. DNA of the CDR3: TGTGCCAGCAGCGGAGATAGCGGGGCCTGCAATGAGCAGTTCTTC.

The chain joins TRBV2 to TRBJ2-6; D is ambiguous. Trimming removed 7 bases at V and 0 bases at J, with 10 bases between. Per germline, CDR1 SNHLY and CDR2 FYNNEI. The CDR3 loop spans 15 amino acids. CDR3 in DNA: TGTGCCAGCACTTCAAGGCTCTCTGGGGCCAACGTCCTGACTTTC. The encoded protein is CASTSRLSGANVLTF.

This clonotype was seen a handful of times. The J gene is TRBJ2-3, the V gene TRBV7-9, with a weak D call TRBD2 (6 bases). Trimming stripped 4 bases from V and 10 bases from J, with 15 bases between. Germline values: CDR1 SEHNR, CDR2 FQNEAQ (reference sequence). The CDR3 is 13 amino acids. This CDR3 reads CASSSARDVPQYF. The CDR3 DNA reads TGTGCCAGCAGCTCGGCGCGGGACGTGCCGCAGTATTTT.

This clonotype was detected a few times. The CDR3 DNA sequence: TGTGCCAGCAGTGACAGGCAGAGCACAGATACGCAGTATTTT. Protein product: CASSDRQSTDTQYF. The chain uses TRBV27 and TRBJ2-3; TRBD1 might be the D (6 bases). This CDR3 region has 14 residues. Trimming took 5 bases from V and 0 from J, leaving 9 bases between them. Germline V gene data show CDR1 as MNHEY and CDR2 as SMNVEV (reference sequence).

This clonotype was counted at least ten times. This rearrangement joins TRBV7-9 to TRBJ2-5; a possible D gene is TRBD2 (5 bases). CDR3 length equals 14 residues. The V end lost 6 bases, the J end lost 5 bases, and 16 bases lay between the germline ends. CDR1 and CDR2 from the germline V gene are SEHNR and FQNEAQ (reference sequence). DNA of the CDR3: TGTGCCAGCAGAAGCAGCGGTCCCGGGGAGACCCAGTACTTC. It yields the protein CASRSSGPGETQYF. The full variable domain, with the rest looked up from reference TRBV7-9 and TRBJ2-5, is DTGVSQNPRHKITKRGQNVTFRCDPISEHNRLYWYRQTLGQGPEFLTYFQNEAQLEKSRLLSDRFSAERPKGSFSTLEIQRTEQGDSAMYLCASRSSGPGETQYFGPGTRLLVL.

This rearrangement joins TRBV14 to TRBJ2-3, with D unresolved. The V and J ends lost 8 bases and 2 bases respectively, with 8 bases between them. Germline-derived CDR1 and CDR2 are SGHDN and FVKESK. The CDR3 is made up of 12 amino acids. CDR3 bases: TGTGCCAGCGCTCCGCACACAGATACGCAGTATTTT. Protein product: CASAPHTDTQYF.

This sequence joins TRBV12-3 or TRBV12-4 and TRBJ1-5, with TRBD1 matching 8 bases. Unmatched junction bases numbered 7, after V lost 6 bases and J lost 6 bases. This CDR3 contains 14 residues. The CDR3 bases are TGTGCCAGCAGCCCGGACAGGGTGAGTCAGCCCCAGCATTTT. It encodes CASSPDRVSQPQHF.

The chain joins TRBV7-9 to TRBJ1-4; tentatively, D is TRBD1 (6 bases). The CDR3 spans 16 residues. Germline values: CDR1 SEHNR, CDR2 FQNEAQ (reference sequence). Trimming removed 4 bases from V and 6 bases from J, with 18 bases in between. This chain's CDR3 is CASSSPSTGGDEKLFF. The CDR3 bases are TGTGCCAGCAGCTCCCCGTCGACAGGAGGGGATGAAAAACTGTTTTTT.